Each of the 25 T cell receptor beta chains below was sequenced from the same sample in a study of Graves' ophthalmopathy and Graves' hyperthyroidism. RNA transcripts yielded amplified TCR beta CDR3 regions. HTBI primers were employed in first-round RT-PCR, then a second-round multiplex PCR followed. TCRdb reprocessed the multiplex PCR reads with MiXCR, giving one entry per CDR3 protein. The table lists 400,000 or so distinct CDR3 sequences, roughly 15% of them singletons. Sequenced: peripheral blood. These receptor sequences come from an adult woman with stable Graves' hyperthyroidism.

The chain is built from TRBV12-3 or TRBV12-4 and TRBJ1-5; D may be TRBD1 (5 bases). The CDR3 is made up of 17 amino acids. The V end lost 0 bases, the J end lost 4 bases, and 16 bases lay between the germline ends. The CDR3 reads CASSLATGLAGNQPQHF. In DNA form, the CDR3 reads TGTGCCAGCAGTTTAGCGACGGGGCTAGCGGGGAATCAGCCCCAGCATTTT.

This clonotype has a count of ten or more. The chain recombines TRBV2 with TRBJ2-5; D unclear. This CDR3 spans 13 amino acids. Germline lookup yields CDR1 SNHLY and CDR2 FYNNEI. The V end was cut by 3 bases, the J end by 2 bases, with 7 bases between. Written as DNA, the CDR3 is TGTGCCAGCAGTGAGGGCTATCAAGAGACCCAGTACTTC. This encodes CASSEGYQETQYF.

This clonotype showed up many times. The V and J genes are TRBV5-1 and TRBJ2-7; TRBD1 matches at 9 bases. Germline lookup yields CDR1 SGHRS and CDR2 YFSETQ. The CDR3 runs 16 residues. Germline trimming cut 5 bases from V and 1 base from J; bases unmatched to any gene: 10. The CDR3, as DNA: TGCGCCAGCAGTCCCCGCGACAGGGGGGTTTCCTACGAGCAGTACTTC. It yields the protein CASSPRDRGVSYEQYF.

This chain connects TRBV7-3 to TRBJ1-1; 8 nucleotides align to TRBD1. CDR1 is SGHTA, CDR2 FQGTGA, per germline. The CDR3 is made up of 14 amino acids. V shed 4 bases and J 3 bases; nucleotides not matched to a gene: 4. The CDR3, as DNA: TGTGCCAGCAGCTCGCAGGGGGCGGACACTGAAGCTTTCTTT. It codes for CASSSQGADTEAFF.

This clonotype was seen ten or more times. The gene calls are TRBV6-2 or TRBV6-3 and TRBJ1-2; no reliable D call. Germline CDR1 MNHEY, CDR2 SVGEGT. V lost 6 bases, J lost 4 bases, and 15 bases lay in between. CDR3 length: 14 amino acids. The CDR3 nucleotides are TGTGCCAGCAGCGAAAGGGCCACAATCTATGGCTACACCTTC. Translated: CASSERATIYGYTF.

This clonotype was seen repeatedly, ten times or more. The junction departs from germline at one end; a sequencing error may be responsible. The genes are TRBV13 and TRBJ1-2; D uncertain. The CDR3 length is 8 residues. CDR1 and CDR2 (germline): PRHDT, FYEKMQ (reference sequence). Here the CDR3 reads CASSFPPF. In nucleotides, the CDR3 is TGTGCCAGCAGCTTTCCACCCTTC. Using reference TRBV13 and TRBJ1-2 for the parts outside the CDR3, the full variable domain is AAGVIQSPRHLIKEKRETATLKCYPIPRHDTVYWYQQGPGQDPQFLISFYEKMQSDKGSIPDRFSAQQFSDYHSELNMSSLELGDSALYFCASSFPPFGSGTRLTVV.

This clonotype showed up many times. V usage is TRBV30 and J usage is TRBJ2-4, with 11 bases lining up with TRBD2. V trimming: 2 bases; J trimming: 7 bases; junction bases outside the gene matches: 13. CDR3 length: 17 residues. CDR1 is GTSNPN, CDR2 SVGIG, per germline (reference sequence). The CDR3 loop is CAWSLPPTSGMFNIQYF. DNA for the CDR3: TGTGCCTGGAGTCTTCCCCCGACTAGCGGGATGTTTAACATTCAGTACTTC. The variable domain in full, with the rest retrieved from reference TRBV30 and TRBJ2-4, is SQTIHQWPATLVQPVGSPLSLECTVEGTSNPNLYWYRQAAGRGLQLLFYSVGIGQISSEVPQNLSASRPQDRQFILSSKKLLLSDSGFYLCAWSLPPTSGMFNIQYFGAGTRLSVL.

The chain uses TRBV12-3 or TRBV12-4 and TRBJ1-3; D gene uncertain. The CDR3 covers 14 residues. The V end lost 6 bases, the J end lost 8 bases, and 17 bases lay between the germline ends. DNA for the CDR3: TGTGCCAGCAGAAAGGAGGCGGCCTTTTACACCATATATTTT. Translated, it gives CASRKEAAFYTIYF.

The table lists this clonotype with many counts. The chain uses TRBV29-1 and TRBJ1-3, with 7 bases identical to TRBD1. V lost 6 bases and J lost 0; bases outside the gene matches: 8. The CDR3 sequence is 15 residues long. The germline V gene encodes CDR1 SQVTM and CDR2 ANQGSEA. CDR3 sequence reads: CSVGGTAVSGNTIYF. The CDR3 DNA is TGCAGCGTGGGGGGGACAGCGGTCTCTGGAAACACCATATATTTT.

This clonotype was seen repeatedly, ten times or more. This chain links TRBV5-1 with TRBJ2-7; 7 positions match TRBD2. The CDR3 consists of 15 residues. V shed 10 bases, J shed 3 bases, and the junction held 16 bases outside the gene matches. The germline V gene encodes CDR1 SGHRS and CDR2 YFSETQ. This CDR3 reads CAGSGNSGISYEQYF. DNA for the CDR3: TGCGCCGGATCCGGGAACAGCGGGATTAGCTACGAGCAGTACTTC.

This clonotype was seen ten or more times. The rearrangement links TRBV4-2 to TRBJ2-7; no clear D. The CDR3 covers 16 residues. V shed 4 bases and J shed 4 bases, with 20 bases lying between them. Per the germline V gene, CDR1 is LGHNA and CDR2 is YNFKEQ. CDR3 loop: CASSPQMVRFSYEQYF. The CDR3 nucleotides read TGTGCCAGCAGCCCGCAGATGGTCCGGTTTAGTTACGAGCAGTACTTC.

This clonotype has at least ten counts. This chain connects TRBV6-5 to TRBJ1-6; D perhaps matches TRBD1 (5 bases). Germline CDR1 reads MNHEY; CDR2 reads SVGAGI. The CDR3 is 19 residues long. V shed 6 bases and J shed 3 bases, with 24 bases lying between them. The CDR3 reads CASSPKTAGWLSYNSPLHF. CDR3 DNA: TGTGCCAGCAGCCCCAAGACAGCGGGATGGCTCAGCTATAATTCACCCCTCCACTTT.

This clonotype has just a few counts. The CDR3 reads CASSNRTSALYEQYF. The CDR3 DNA sequence: TGTGCCAGCAGCAATAGGACTAGCGCTCTCTACGAGCAGTACTTC. The J gene is TRBJ2-7, the V gene TRBV5-5, with 9 positions matching TRBD2. Germline CDR1 reads SGHKS; CDR2 reads YYEKEE (reference sequence). V was pared by 4 bases and J by 3 bases, with 8 bases of the junction left unmatched. The CDR3 is 15 amino acids.

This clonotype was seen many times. Here the CDR3 DNA reads TGTGCCACCAGCAGAGATCTTTCGACAGGTGAAGCTTTCTTT. This gives the protein CATSRDLSTGEAFF. V and J are TRBV15 and TRBJ1-1; a weak D match, TRBD1 (6 bases). V lost 0 bases and J lost 7, with 12 bases in between. CDR1 and CDR2 (germline): LNHNV, YYDKDF (reference sequence). The CDR3 consists of 14 residues.

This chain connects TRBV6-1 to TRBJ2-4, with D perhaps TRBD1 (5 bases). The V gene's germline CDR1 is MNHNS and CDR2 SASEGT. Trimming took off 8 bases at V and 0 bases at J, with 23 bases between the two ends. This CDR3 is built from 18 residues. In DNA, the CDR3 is TGTGCCAGCTCTATCCGGCAGGGCGTACGGATAGCCAAAAACATTCAGTACTTC. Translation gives CASSIRQGVRIAKNIQYF.

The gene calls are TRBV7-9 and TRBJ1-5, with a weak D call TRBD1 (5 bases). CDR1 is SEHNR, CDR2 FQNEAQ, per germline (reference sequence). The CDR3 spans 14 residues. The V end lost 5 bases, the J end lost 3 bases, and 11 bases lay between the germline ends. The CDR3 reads CASSKQGFNQPQHF. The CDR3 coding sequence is TGTGCCAGCAGCAAGCAGGGTTTCAATCAGCCCCAGCATTTT.

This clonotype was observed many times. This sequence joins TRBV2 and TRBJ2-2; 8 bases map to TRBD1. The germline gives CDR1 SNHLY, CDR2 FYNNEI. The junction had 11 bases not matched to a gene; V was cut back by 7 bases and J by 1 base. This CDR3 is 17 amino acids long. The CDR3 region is CASTPSGGTLNTGELFF. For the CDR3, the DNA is TGTGCCAGCACCCCATCAGGGGGCACTTTGAACACCGGGGAGCTGTTTTTT. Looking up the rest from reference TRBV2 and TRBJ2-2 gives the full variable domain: EPEVTQTPSHQVTQMGQEVILRCVPISNHLYFYWYRQILGQKVEFLVSFYNNEISEKSEIFDDQFSVERPDGSNFTLKIRSTKLEDSAMYFCASTPSGGTLNTGELFFGEGSRLTVL.

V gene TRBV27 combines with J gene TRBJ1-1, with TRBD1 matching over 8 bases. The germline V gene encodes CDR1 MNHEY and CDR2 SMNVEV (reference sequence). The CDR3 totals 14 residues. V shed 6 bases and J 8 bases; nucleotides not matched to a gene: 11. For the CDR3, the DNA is TGTGCCAGCAGAGTCCCGGGACAGGCCACCGAAGCTTTCTTT. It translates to CASRVPGQATEAFF.

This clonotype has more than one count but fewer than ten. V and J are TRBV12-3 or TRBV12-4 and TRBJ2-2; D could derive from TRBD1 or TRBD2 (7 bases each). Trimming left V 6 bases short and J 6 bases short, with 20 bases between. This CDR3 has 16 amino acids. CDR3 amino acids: CASSEPLGRGPGELFF. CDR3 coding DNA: TGTGCCAGCAGCGAACCGCTGGGGAGGGGGCCCGGGGAGCTGTTTTTT.

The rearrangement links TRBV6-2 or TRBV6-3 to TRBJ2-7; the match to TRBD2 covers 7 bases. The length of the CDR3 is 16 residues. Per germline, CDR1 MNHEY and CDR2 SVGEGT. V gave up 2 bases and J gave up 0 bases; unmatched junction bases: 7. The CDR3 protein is CASSYQLAPSSYEQYF. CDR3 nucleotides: TGTGCCAGCAGTTACCAACTAGCGCCGAGCTCCTACGAGCAGTACTTC.

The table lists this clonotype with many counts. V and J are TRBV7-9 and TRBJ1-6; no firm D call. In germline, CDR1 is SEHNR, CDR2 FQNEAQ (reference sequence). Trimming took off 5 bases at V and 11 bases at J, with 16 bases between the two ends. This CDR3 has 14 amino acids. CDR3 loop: CASSRAGDLAPLHF. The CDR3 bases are TGTGCCAGCAGCCGTGCTGGGGATTTGGCACCCCTCCACTTT.

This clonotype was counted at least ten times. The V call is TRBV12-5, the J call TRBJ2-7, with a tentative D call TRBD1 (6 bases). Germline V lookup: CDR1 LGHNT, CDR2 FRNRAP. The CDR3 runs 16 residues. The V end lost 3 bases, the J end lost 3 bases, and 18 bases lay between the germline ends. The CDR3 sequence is CASGFDQGSNYYEQYF. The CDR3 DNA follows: TGTGCTAGTGGTTTTGATCAGGGGTCGAACTACTACGAGCAGTACTTC.

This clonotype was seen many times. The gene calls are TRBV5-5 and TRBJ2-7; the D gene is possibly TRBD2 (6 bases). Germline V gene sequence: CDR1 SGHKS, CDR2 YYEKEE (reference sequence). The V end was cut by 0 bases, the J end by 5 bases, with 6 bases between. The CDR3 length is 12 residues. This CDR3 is CASSLGEDEQYF. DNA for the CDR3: TGTGCCAGCAGCTTGGGGGAGGACGAGCAGTACTTC.

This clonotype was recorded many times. The DNA of the CDR3 is TGTGCCAGTAGTATTGGGCCCCAGGGCAAGAAGAACACTGAAGCTTTCTTT. This encodes CASSIGPQGKKNTEAFF. The rearrangement joins TRBV19 to TRBJ1-1; D is perhaps TRBD1 (5 bases). V dropped 3 bases and J dropped 1 base, with 18 bases sitting between them. The CDR3 is made up of 17 amino acids. Germline CDR1 is LNHDA and CDR2 is SQIVND (reference sequence).

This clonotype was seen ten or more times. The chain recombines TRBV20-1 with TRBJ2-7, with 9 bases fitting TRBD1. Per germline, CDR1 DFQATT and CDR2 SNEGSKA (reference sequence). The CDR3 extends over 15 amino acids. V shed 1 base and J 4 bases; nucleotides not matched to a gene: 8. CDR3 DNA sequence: TGCAGTGCTAGAGCCCCGGGACAGGGCCTGTACGAGCAGTACTTC. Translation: CSARAPGQGLYEQYF.